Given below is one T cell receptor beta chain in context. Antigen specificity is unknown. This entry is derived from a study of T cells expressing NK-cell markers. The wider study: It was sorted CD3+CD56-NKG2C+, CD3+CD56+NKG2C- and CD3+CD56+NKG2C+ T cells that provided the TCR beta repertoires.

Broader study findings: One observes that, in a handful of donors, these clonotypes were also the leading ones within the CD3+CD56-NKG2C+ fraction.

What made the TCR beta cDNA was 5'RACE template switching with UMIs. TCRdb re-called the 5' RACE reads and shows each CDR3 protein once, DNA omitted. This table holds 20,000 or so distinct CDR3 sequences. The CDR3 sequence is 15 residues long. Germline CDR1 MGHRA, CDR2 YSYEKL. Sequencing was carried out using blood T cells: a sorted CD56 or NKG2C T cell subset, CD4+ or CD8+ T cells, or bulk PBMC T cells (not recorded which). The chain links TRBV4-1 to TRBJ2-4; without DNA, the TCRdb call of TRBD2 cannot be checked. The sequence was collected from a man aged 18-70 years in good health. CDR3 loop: CASSQPGLAGDIQYF.